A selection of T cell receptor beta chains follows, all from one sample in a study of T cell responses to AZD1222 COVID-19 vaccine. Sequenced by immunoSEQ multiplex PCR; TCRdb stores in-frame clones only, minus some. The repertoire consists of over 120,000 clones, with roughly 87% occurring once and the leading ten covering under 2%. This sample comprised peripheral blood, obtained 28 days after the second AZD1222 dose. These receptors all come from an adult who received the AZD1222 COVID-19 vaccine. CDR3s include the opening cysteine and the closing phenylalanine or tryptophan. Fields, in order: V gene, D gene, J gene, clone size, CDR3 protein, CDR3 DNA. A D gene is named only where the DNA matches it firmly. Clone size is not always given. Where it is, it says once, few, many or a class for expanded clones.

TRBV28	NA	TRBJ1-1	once	CASSLLGRSPSDTEAFF	TGTGCCAGCAGTTTATTGGGCAGGTCCCCCTCGGACACTGAAGCTTTCTTT
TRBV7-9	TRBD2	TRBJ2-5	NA	CASSLTYGSGRRETQYF	TGTGCCAGCAGCTTAACTTACGGGAGCGGGAGGCGAGAGACCCAGTACTTC
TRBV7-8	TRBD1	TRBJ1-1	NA	CASSSGQGADTEAFF	TGTGCCAGCAGCTCTGGACAGGGGGCGGACACTGAAGCTTTCTTT
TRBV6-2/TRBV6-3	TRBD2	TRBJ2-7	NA	CASSVPGLAGEPYEQYF	TGTGCCAGCAGTGTGCCGGGACTAGCGGGAGAGCCCTACGAGCAGTACTTC
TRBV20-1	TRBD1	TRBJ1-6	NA	CSANRDRWLHF	TGCAGTGCCAACCGGGACAGGTGGCTCCACTTT
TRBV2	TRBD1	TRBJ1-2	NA	CASSADRVRDGYTF	TGTGCCAGCAGTGCCGACAGGGTTCGGGATGGCTACACCTTC
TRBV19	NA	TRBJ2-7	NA	CASSIGGSHEQYF	TGTGCCAGTAGTATTGGGGGCTCCCACGAGCAGTACTTC
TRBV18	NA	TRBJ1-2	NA	CASSQDNYGYTF	TGTGCCAGCTCACAGGATAACTATGGCTACACCTTC
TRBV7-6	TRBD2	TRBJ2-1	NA	CASSLEGVGVAGGLTNEQFF	TGTGCCAGCAGCTTAGAGGGGGTAGGGGTAGCGGGAGGGCTTACGAATGAGCAGTTCTTC
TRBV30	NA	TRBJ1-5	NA	CAWSPSFDQPQHF	TGTGCCTGGAGTCCGTCTTTCGATCAGCCCCAGCATTTT
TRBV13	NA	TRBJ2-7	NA	CASSKQGPSSYEQYF	TGTGCCAGCAGCAAACAGGGCCCAAGCTCCTACGAGCAGTACTTC
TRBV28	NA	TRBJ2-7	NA	CASQGQNYEQYF	TGTGCCAGCCAGGGGCAGAACTACGAGCAGTACTTC
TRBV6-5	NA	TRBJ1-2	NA	CASSPSDRVGYGYTF	TGTGCCAGCAGTCCATCGGACAGAGTCGGGTATGGCTACACCTTC
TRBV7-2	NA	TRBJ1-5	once	CASSLVQGGNQPQHF	TGTGCCAGCAGCTTGGTACAGGGCGGGAATCAGCCCCAGCATTTT
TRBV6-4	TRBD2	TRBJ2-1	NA	CASSIGTSARNEQFF	TGTGCCAGCAGCATCGGGACTAGCGCTAGGAATGAGCAGTTCTTC
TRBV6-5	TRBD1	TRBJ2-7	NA	CASRTAGTGNYEQYF	TGTGCCAGCAGGACGGCCGGGACAGGTAACTACGAGCAGTACTTC
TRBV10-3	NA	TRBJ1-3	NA	CAISNRASSGNTIYF	TGTGCCATCAGTAACAGGGCCAGCTCTGGAAACACCATATATTTT
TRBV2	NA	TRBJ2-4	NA	CASSERWAPTAKNIQYF	TGTGCCAGCAGTGAAAGGTGGGCCCCTACAGCCAAAAACATTCAGTACTTC
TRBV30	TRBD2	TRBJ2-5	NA	CAWNSGAGDVKTQYF	TGTGCCTGGAACAGTGGAGCGGGAGACGTGAAGACCCAGTACTTC
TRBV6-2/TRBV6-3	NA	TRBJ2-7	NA	CASSSGSLYEQYF	TGTGCCAGCAGCTCCGGCTCTTTGTACGAGCAGTACTTC
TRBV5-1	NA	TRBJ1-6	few	CASSLLTENSPLHF	TGCGCCAGCAGCTTATTAACGGAGAATTCACCCCTCCACTTT
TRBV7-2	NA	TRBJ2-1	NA	CASSRERNEQFF	TGTGCCAGCAGCCGGGAGAGGAATGAGCAGTTCTTC
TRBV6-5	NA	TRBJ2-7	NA	CASRKAPERYEQYF	TGTGCCAGCAGGAAGGCTCCGGAGCGCTACGAGCAGTACTTC
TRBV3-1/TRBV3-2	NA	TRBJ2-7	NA	CASSRQVIGSYEQYF	TGTGCCAGCAGCCGACAGGTCATAGGATCCTACGAGCAGTACTTC
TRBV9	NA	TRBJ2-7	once	CASSPQTGTLFHEQYF	TGTGCCAGCAGCCCCCAGACAGGGACTCTTTTCCACGAGCAGTACTTC
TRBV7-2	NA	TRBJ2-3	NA	CASRSEFFGGITDTQYF	TGTGCCAGCAGGAGCGAGTTTTTCGGGGGCATCACAGATACGCAGTATTTT
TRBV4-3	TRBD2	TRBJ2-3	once	CASSQDPAGGSTDTQYF	TGCGCCAGCAGCCAAGATCCAGCGGGAGGATCAACAGATACGCAGTATTTT
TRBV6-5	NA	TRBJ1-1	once	CASTFGGTEAFF	TGTGCCAGCACCTTCGGTGGTACTGAAGCTTTCTTT
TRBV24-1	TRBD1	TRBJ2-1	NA	CATSDPPHRGSNEQFF	TGTGCCACCAGTGATCCACCGCACAGGGGTTCCAATGAGCAGTTCTTC
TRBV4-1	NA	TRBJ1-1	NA	CASSQPGQGNTEAFF	TGCGCCAGCAGCCAGCCGGGACAAGGAAACACTGAAGCTTTCTTT
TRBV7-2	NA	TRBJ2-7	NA	CASSLAIGTSSEQYF	TGTGCCAGCAGCTTAGCTATCGGGACTTCGAGCGAGCAGTACTTC
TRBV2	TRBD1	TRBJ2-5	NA	CASSPVTGGGRWLDF	TGTGCCAGCAGCCCCGTCACAGGGGGCGGCCGGTGGCTGGACTTC
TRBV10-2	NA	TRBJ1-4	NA	CASSESVGAREKLFF	TGCGCCAGCAGTGAGTCGGTGGGGGCGCGGGAAAAACTGTTTTTT
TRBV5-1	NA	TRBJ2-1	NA	CASSLGFAMDEQFF	TGCGCCAGCAGCCTTGGATTTGCGATGGATGAGCAGTTCTTC
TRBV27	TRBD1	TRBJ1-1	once	CASSFRDRGQIWTEAFF	TGTGCCAGCAGTTTCAGAGACAGGGGGCAAATTTGGACTGAAGCTTTCTTT
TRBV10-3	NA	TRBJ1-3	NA	CATRRDSSGNTIYF	TGTGCCACCAGGAGGGATAGCTCTGGAAACACCATATATTTT
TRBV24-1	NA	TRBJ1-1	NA	CATVGRGPEAFF	TGTGCCACCGTCGGGAGAGGGCCTGAAGCTTTCTTT
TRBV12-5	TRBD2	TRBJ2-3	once	CASGFLGGSLDTQYF	TGTGCTAGTGGTTTCTTGGGGGGGTCCCTGGATACGCAGTATTTT
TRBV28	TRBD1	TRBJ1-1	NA	CASSLSLVDRGRGIF	TGTGCCAGCAGTTTATCCCTCGTAGACAGGGGGAGAGGAATCTTT
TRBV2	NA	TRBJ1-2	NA	CASQEGYGGYTF	TGTGCCAGCCAGGAGGGCTATGGAGGCTACACCTTC
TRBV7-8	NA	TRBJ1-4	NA	CASSLAVFRGANEKLFF	TGTGCCAGCAGCTTAGCGGTTTTCCGGGGTGCTAATGAAAAACTGTTTTTT
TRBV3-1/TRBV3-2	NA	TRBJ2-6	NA	CASSLRIQSFRGANVLTF	TGTGCCAGCAGCCTCCGGATCCAAAGTTTTCGTGGGGCCAACGTCCTGACTTTC
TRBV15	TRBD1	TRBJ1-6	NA	CATSVDRVAKRSPLHF	TGTGCCACCAGCGTTGACAGGGTAGCGAAGAGGTCACCCCTCCACTTT
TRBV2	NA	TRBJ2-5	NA	CASELDAGTSQWVTQYF	TGTGCCAGCGAGCTGGATGCGGGGACCAGTCAGTGGGTGACCCAGTACTTC
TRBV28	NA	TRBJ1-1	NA	CASSFTRSGNTEAFF	TGTGCCAGCAGTTTCACGCGTTCGGGGAACACTGAAGCTTTCTTT
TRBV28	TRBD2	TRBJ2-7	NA	CASSGGGQSLSYEQYF	TGTGCCAGCAGTGGGGGGGGTCAGAGCCTCTCCTACGAGCAGTACTTC
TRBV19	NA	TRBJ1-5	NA	CASSIETAYSNQPQHF	TGTGCCAGTAGTATAGAGACAGCTTATAGCAATCAGCCCCAGCATTTT
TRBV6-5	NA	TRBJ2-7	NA	CASSYSPAYEQYF	TGTGCCAGCAGTTACTCTCCAGCCTACGAGCAGTACTTC
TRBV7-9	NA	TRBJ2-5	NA	CASSLGSQETQYF	TGTGCCAGCAGCTTAGGGAGTCAAGAGACCCAGTACTTC
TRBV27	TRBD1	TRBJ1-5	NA	CASSLGTGGNQPQHF	TGTGCCAGCAGTTTAGGGACAGGGGGCAATCAGCCCCAGCATTTT
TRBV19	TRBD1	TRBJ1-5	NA	CASSIDGGTGWPQHF	TGTGCCAGTAGTATAGACGGAGGGACAGGGTGGCCCCAGCATTTT